The T cell receptor (beta chain) described here comes from a study of T-cell memory formation after mild COVID-19. Overall study context: Most TCR clusters belonged to a single donor. Study-level findings and limits: Later expanders leaned CD4+, whereas clones that contracted between day 15 and 85 were balanced CD4/CD8. A second wave of clones peaked on day 37, and their SARS-CoV-2 specificity went unconfirmed.

A 5'RACE reaction primed in the constant segment made cDNA libraries of TCR alpha and TCR beta, and these carried sample barcodes and UMIs. MiXCR, applied by TCRdb to the 5' RACE reads, yields one record per CDR3 protein. The data hold some 190,000 distinct CDR3 sequences, with around 20% observed a single time. On this clonotype: Its antigen is not known.

The germline CDR1 and CDR2 sequences are MGHRA and YSYEKL. CDR3 length equals 13 residues. Trimming stripped 3 bases from V and 6 bases from J, with 12 bases between. The chain carries TRBV4-1 and TRBJ2-7; possible D gene TRBD1, 6 bases. Specimen: PBMCs or a T cell subset sorted from them (not recorded which). The TCR was taken from an adult woman who had mild COVID-19 (a few samples of this study predate the infection). Cell type and time point are not known. The CDR3: CASSHDQGREQYF. The CDR3 DNA sequence: TGCGCCAGCAGCCACGACCAGGGGCGCGAGCAGTACTTC.